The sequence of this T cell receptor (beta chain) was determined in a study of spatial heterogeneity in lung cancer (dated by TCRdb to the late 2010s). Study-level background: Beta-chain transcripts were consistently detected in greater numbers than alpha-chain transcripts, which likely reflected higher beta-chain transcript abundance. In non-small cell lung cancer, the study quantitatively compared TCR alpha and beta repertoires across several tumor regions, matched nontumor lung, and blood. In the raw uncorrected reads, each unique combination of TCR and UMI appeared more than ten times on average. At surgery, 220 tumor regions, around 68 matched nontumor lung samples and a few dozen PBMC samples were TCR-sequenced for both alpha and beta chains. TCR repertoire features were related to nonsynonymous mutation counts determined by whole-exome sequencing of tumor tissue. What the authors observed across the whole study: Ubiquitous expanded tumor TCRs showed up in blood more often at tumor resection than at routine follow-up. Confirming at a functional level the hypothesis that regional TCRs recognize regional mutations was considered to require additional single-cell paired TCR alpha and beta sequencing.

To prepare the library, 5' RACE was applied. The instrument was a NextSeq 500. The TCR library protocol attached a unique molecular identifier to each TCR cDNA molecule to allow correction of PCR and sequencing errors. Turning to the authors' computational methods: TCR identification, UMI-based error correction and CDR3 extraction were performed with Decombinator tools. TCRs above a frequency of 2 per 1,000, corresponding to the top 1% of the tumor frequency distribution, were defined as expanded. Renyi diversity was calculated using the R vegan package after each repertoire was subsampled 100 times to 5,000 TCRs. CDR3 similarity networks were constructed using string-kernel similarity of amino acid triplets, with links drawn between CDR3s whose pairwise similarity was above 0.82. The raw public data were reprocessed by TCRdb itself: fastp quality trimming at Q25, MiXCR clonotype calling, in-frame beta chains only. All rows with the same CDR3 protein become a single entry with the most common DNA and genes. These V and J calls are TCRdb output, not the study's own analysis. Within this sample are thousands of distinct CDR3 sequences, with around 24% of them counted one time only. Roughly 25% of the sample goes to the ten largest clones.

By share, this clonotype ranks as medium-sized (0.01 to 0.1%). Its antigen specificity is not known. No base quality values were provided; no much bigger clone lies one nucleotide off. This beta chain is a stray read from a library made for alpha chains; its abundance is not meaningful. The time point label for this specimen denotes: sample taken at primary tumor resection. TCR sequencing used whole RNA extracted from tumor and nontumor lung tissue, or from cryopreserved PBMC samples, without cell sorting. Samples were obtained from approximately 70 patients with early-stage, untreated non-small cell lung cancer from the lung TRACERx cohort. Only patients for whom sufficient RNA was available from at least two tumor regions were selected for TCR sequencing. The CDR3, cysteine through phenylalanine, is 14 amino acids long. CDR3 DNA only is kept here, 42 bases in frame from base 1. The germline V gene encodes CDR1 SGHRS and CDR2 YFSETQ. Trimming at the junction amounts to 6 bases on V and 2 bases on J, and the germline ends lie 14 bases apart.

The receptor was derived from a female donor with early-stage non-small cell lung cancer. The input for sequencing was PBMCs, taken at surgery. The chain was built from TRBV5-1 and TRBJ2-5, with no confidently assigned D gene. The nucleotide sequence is TGCGCCAGCAAATACCGGGCAAATCAAGAGACCCAGTACTTC. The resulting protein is CASKYRANQETQYF.